What follows are 2 T cell receptor beta chains derived from one specimen sequenced in a study of T cell responses to AZD1222 COVID-19 vaccine. The table came from immunoSEQ multiplex PCR; TCRdb's copy has only in-frame clones and leaves some out. The sample lists nearly 110,000 clones, around nine tenths occurring once. The input for sequencing was peripheral blood, taken on day 0 of AZD1222 vaccination. These receptor sequences come from an adult in good health.

The rearrangement uses TRBV6-5 and TRBJ1-6; TRBD1 is a possible D gene (5 bases). Germline values: CDR1 MNHEY, CDR2 SVGAGI. Trimming removed 6 bases at V and 6 bases at J, with 9 bases between. The CDR3 is 13 residues long. DNA of the CDR3: TGTGCCAGCAGAAGGGGCCCTAATTCACCCCTCCACTTT. It encodes CASRRGPNSPLHF.

The rearrangement joins TRBV12-3 or TRBV12-4 to TRBJ2-7, with D unclear. The CDR3 consists of 13 residues. V was cut by 4 bases and J by 1 base, with 8 bases left in between. The chain's CDR3 is CASSSLVSYEQYF. CDR3 nucleotides: TGTGCCAGCAGTTCCTTGGTTTCCTACGAGCAGTACTTC.